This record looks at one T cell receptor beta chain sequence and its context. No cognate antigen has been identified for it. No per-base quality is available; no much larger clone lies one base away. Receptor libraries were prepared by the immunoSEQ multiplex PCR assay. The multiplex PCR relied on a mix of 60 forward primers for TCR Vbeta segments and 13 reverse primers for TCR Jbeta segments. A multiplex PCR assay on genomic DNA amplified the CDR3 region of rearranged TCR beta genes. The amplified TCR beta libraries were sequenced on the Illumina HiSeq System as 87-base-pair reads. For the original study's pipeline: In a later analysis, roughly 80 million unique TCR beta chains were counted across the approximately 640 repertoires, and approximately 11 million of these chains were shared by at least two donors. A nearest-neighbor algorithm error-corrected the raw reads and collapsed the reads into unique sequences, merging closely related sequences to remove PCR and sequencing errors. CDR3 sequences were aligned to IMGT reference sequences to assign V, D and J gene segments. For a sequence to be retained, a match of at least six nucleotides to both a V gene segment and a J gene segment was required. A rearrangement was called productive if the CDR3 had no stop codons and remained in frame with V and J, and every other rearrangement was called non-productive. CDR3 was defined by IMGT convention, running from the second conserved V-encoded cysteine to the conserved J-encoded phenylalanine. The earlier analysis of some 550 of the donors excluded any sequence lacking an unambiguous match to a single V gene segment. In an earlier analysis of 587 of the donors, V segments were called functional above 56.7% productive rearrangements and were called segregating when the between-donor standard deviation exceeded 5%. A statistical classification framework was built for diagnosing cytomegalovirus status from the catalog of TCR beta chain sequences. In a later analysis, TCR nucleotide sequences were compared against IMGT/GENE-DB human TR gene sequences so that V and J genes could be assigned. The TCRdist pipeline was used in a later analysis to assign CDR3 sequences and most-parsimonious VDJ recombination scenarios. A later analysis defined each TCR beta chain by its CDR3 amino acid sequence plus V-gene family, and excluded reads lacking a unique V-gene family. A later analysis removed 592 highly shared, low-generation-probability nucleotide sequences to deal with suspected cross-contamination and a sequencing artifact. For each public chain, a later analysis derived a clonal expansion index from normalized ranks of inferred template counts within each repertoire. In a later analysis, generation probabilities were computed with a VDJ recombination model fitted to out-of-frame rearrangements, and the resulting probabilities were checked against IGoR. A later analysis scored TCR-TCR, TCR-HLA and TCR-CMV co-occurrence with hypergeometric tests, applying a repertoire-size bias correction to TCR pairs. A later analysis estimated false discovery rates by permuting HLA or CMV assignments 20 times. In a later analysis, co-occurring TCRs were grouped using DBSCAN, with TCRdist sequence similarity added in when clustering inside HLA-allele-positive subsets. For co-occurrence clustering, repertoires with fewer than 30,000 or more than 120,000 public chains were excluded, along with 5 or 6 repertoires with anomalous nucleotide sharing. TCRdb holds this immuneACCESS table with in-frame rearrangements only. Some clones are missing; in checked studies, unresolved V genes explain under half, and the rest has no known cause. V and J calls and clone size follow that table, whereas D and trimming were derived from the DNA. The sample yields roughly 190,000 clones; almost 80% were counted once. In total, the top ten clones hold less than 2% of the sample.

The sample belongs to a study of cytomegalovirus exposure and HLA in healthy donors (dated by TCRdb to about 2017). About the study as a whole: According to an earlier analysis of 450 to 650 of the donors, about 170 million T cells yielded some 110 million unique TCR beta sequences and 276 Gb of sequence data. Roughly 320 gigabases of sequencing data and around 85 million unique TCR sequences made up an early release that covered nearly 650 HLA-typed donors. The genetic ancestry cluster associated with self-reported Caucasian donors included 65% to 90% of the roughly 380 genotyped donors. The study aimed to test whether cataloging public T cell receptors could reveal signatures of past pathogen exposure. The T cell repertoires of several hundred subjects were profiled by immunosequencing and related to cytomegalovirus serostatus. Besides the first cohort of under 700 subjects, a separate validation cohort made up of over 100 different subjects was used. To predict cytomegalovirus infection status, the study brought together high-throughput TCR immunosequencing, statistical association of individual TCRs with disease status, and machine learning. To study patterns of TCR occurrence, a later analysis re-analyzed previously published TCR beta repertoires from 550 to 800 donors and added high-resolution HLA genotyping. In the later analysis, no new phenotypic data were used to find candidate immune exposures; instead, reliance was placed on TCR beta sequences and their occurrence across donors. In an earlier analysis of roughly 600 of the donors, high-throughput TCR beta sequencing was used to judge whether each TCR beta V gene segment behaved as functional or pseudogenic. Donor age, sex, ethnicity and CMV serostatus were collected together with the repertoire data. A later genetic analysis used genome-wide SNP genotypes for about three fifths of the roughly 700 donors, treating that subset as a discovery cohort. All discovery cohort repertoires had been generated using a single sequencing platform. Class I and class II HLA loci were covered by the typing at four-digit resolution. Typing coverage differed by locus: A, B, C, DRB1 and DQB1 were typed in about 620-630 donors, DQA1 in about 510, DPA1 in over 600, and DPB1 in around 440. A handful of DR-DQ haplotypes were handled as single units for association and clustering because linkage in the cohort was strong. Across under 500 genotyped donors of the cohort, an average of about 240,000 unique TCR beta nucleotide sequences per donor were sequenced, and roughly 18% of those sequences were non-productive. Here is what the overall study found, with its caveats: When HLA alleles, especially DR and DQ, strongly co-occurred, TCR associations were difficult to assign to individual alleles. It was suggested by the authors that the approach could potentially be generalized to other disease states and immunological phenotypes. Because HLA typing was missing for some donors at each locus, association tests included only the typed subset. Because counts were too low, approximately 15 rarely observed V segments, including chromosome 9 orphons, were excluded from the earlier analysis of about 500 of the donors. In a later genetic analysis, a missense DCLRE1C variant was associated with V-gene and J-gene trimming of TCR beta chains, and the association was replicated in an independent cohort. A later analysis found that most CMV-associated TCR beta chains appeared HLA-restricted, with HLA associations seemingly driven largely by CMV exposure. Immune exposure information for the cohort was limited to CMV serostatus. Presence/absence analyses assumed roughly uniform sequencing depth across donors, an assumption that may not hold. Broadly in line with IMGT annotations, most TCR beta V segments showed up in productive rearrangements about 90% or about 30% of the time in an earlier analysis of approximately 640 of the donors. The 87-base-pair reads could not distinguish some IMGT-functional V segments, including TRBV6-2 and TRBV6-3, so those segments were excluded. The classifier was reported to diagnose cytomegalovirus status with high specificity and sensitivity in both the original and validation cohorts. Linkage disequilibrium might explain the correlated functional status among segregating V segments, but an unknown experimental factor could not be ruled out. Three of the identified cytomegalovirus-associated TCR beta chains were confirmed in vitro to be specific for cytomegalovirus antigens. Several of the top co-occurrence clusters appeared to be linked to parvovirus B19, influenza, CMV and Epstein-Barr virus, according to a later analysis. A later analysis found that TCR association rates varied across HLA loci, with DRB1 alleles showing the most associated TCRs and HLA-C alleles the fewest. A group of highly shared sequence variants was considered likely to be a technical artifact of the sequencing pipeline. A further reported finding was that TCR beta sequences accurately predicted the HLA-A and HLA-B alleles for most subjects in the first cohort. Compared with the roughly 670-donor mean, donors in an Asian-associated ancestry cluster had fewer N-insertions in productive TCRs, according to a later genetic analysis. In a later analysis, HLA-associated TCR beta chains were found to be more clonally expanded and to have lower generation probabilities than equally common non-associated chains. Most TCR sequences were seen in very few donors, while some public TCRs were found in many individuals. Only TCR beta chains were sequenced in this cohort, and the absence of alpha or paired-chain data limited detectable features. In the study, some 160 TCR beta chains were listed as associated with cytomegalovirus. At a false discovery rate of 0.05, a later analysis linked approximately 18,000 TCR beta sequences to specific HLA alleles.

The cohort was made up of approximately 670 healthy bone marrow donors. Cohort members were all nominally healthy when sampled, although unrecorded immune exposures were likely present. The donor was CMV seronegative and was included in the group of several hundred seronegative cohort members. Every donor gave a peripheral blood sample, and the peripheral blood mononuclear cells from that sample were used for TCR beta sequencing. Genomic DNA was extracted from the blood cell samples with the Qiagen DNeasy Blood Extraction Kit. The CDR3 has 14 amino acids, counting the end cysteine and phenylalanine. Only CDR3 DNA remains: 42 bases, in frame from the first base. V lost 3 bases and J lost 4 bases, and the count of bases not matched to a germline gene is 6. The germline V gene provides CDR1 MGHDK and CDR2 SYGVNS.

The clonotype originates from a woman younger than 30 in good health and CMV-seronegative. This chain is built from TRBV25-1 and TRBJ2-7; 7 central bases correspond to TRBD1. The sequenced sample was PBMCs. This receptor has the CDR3 CASSDSDREYEQYF. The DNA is TGTGCCAGCAGTGATTCCGACAGGGAATACGAGCAGTACTTC.